This T cell receptor beta chain was recovered during a study of identical twins. TCRdb reprocessed the 5' RACE reads via MiXCR and lists one record per CDR3 protein. Of roughly 200,000 distinct CDR3 sequences in the sample, around 6.9% are singletons; the top ten hold 1.5% to 2.5%. Study-level results: Cord blood's abundant beta clonotypes had fewer insertions, unlike memory repertoires.

Each donor was a healthy Caucasian. The germline V gene has CDR1 SGHTA and CDR2 FQGTGA. V lost 5 bases and J lost 3, with 17 bases in between. The CDR3 is 15 residues long. As regards this clonotype: Its cognate antigen is unknown.

The sample was also reused in another study, on yellow fever vaccine responses in identical twins.

This receptor was taken from a woman under 30 in good health. The sequenced sample was memory (CD45RO+) T cells sorted from blood. The rearrangement links TRBV7-3 to TRBJ2-7; maybe TRBD1 (6 bases). CDR3 sequence (DNA): TGTGCCAGCAGCCGAATTGTAGGCAGGGGCTACGAGCAGTACTTC. It specifies CASSRIVGRGYEQYF. Full variable domain (rest looked up from reference TRBV7-3 and TRBJ2-7): GAGVSQTPSNKVTEKGKYVELRCDPISGHTALYWYRQSLGQGPEFLIYFQGTGAADDSGLPNDRFFAVRPEGSVSTLKIQRTERGDSAVYLCASSRIVGRGYEQYFGPGTRLTVT.